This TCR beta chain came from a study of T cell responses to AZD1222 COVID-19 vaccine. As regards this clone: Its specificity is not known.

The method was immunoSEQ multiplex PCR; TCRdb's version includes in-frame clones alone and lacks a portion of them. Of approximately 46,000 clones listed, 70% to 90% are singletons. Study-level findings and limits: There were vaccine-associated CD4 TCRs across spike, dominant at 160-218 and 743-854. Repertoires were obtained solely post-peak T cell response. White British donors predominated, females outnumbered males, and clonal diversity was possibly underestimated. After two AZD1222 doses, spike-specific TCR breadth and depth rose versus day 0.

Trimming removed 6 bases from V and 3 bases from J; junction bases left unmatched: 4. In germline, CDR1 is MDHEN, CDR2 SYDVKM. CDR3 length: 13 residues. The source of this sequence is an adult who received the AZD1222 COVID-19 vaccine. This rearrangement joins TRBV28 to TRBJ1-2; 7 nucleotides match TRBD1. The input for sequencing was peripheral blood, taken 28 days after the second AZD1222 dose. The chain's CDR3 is CASRKGADYGYTF. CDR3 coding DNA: TGTGCCAGCAGGAAGGGGGCAGACTATGGCTACACCTTC.